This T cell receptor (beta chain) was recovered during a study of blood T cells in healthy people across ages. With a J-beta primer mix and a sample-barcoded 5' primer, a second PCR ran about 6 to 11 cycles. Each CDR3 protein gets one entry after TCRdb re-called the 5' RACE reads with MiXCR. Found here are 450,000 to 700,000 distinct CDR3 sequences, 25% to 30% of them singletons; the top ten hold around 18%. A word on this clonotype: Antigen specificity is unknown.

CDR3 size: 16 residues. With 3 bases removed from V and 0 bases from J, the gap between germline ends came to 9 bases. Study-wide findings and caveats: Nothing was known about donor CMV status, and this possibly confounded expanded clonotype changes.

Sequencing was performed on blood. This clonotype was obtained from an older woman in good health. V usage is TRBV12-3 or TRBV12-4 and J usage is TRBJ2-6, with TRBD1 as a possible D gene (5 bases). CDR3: CASSLDQGSGANVLTF. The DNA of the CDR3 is TGTGCCAGCAGTTTGGACCAGGGCTCTGGGGCCAACGTCCTGACTTTC.